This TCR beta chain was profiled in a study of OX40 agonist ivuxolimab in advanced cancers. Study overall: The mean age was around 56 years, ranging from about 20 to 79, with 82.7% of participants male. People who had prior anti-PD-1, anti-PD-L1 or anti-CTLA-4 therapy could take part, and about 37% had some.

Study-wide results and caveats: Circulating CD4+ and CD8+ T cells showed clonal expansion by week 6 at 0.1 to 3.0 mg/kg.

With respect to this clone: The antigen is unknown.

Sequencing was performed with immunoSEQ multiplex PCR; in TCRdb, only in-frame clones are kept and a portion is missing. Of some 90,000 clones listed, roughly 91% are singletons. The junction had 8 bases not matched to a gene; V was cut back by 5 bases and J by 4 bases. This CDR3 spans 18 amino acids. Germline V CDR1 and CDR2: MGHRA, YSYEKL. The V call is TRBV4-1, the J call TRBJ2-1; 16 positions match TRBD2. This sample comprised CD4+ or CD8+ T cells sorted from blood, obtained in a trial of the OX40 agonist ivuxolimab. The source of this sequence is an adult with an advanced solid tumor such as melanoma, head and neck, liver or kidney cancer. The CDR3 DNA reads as TGCGCCAGCAGCTCTCCCGGGACTAGCGGGGGGGGGTACAATGAGCAGTTCTTC. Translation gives CASSSPGTSGGGYNEQFF.